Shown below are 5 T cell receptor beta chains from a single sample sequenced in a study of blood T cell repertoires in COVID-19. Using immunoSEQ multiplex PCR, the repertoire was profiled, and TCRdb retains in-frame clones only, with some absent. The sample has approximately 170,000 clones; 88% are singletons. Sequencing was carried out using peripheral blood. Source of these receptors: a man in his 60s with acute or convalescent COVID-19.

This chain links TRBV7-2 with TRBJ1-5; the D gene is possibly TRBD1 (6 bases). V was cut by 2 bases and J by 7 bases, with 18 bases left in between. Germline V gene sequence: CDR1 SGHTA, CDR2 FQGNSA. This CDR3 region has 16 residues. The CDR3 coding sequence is TGTGCCAGCAGCTTAAGCTCGGTGTCAGGGGTCCAGCCCCAGCATTTT. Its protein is CASSLSSVSGVQPQHF.

CDR3 sequence reads: CASSPRGTGASRAGELFF. The CDR3 DNA follows: TGTGCCAGTAGTCCTCGGGGGACAGGGGCGTCCCGGGCCGGGGAGCTGTTTTTT. This chain connects TRBV19 to TRBJ2-2; 10 nucleotides match TRBD1. V lost 5 bases and J lost 6; bases outside the gene matches: 15. Germline CDR1 and CDR2: LNHDA and SQIVND (reference sequence). This CDR3 is 18 amino acids long. Variable domain in full (rest from reference TRBV19 and TRBJ2-2): DGGITQSPKYLFRKEGQNVTLSCEQNLNHDAMYWYRQDPGQGLRLIYYSQIVNDFQKGDIAEGYSVSREKKESFPLTVTSAQKNPTAFYLCASSPRGTGASRAGELFFGEGSRLTVL.

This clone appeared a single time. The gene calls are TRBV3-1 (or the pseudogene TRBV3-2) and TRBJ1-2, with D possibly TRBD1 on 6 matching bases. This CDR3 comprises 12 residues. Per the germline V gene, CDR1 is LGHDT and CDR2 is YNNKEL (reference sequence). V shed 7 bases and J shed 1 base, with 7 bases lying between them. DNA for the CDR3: TGTGCCAGCACGGACAGTAACTATGGCTACACCTTC. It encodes CASTDSNYGYTF.

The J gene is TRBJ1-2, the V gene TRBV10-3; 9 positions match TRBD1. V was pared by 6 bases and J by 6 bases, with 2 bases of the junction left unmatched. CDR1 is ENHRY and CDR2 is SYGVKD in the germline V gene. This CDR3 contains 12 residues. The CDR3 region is CAISRDRDGYTF. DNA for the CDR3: TGTGCCATCAGCCGGGACAGGGATGGCTACACCTTC.

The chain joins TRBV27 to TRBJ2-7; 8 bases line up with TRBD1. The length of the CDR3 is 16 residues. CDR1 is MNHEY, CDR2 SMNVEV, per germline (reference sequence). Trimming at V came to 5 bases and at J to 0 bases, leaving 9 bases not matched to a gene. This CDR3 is CASSIKGQASSYEQYF. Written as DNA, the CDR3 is TGTGCCAGCAGTATCAAGGGACAGGCAAGCTCCTACGAGCAGTACTTC.